The rows below give T cell receptor beta chains drawn from one sample of a study of T-cell memory formation after mild COVID-19. Each CDR3 protein is one row after TCRdb ran MiXCR on the 5' RACE reads. The sample has around 310,000 distinct CDR3 sequences; over 11% are singletons. Sequencing was performed on PBMCs or a T cell subset sorted from them (not recorded which). The receptors derive from a man younger than 35 who had mild COVID-19 (a few samples of this study predate the infection). Cell type and time point are not known. The CDR3 runs from the conserved cysteine through the conserved F or W. The D gene is left open where the match is weak. A clone size is listed for some rows: how often the clone was seen (once, few, many), or a class if it is expanded.

D,size,V,J,DNA,CDR3
-,-,TRBV2,TRBJ2-1,TGTGCCAGCAGTGAAGCCGCCTATGAGCAGTTCTTC,CASSEAAYEQFF
-,-,TRBV7-2,TRBJ2-5,TGTGCCAGCAGCGCCCGGACGTGGGACCAAGAGACCCAGTACTTC,CASSARTWDQETQYF
-,few,TRBV5-6,TRBJ1-6,TGTGCCAGCGTTCCCCGGCGGGCATATAATTCACCCCTCCACTTT,CASVPRRAYNSPLHF
TRBD2,many,TRBV27,TRBJ2-1,TGTGCCAGCACCGACGCGGGGCTAGCGGGGGACAATGAGCAGTTCTTC,CASTDAGLAGDNEQFF
-,-,TRBV3-1,TRBJ2-2,TGTGCCAGCAGCCCCCGGGCCACATATTCCGGGGAGCTGTTTTTT,CASSPRATYSGELFF
-,-,TRBV5-5,TRBJ1-6,TGTGCCAGCAGCTTGAGACCCTCGCAGGCCTCCTATAATTCACCCCTCCACTTT,CASSLRPSQASYNSPLHF
TRBD2,few,TRBV4-2,TRBJ2-1,TGTGCCAGCAGCAAAGAGACGGGGGGGCCGTTATATGAGCAGTTCTTC,CASSKETGGPLYEQFF
-,many,TRBV5-1,TRBJ2-1,TGCGCCAGCAGCTTGGCCCAGGGCGGTGAGCAGTTCTTC,CASSLAQGGEQFF
TRBD1,few,TRBV15,TRBJ2-5,TGTGCCACCAGCAGACCCCCGGGACAGCCACAAGAGACCCAGTACTTC,CATSRPPGQPQETQYF
-,-,TRBV5-1,TRBJ1-4,TGCGCCAGCAGATCGCAAGGGGGAGAAAATGAAAAACTGTTTTTT,CASRSQGGENEKLFF
TRBD1,few,TRBV27,TRBJ1-1,TGTGCCAGCTACCCAGGGGGCAACACTGAAGCTTTCTTT,CASYPGGNTEAFF
-,few,TRBV28,TRBJ2-2,TGTGCCAGCAGTTTTGGTGGGGTTAACACCGGGGAGCTGTTTTTT,CASSFGGVNTGELFF
TRBD1,-,TRBV29-1,TRBJ1-1,TGCAGCGTTGTTAAGCCGGACAGGGGGACGACTGAAGCTTTCTTT,CSVVKPDRGTTEAFF
-,few,TRBV9,TRBJ2-3,TGTGCCAGCAGCGAGAGCGGCGGATGGGCAGATACGCAGTATTTT,CASSESGGWADTQYF
TRBD2,few,TRBV4-3,TRBJ2-1,TGCGCCAGCAGCCTACGGACTAGCGGGGGACCCTACAATGAGCAGTTCTTC,CASSLRTSGGPYNEQFF
-,-,TRBV7-2,TRBJ2-1,TGTGCCAGCAGCTTGAGGAGCTCCTACAATGAGCAGTTCTTC,CASSLRSSYNEQFF
-,many,TRBV30,TRBJ1-1,TGTGCCTGGAGTTTGGAGGGGGTGAGTGAAGCTTTCTTT,CAWSLEGVSEAFF
TRBD1,-,TRBV12-3/TRBV12-4,TRBJ1-2,TGTGCCAGCAGCCGATATAATTGGGACAGCTATGGCTACACCTTC,CASSRYNWDSYGYTF
-,few,TRBV18,TRBJ2-4,TGTGCCAGCTTCTCAGACCGAGCCAAAAACATTCAGTACTTC,CASFSDRAKNIQYF
TRBD2,-,TRBV4-1,TRBJ2-3,TGCGCCAGCAGCCAAGAGACTAGCGGGGGGGTAGATACGCAGTATTTT,CASSQETSGGVDTQYF
-,few,TRBV5-1,TRBJ1-1,TGCGCCAGCAGCTCTGAGGGGGGACCGAACACTGAAGCTTTCTTT,CASSSEGGPNTEAFF